The text below deals with one TCR beta chain. Antigen unknown. This sample was taken from a study of shared clonotypes between healthy human individuals. Notes on the study in general: Naive CD4 clonotypes overlapped across a handful of donors at roughly 5%.

Samples underwent the assay at deep level. Assay: immunoSEQ multiplex PCR; the TCRdb copy retains only in-frame clones and omits some. The data hold millions of clones, with more than 90% observed a single time. The CDR3 is made up of 15 amino acids. V was shortened by 7 bases and J by 4 bases, with 17 bases between the two germline ends. Germline CDR1 reads LNHDA; CDR2 reads SQIVND (reference sequence). This receptor was obtained from a man aged 18 to 30 in good health. V and J are TRBV19 and TRBJ1-5; maybe TRBD1 (6 bases). Sequenced material: naive CD4+ T cells sorted from blood. The sample's subset: CD45RA+ positively selected. CDR3: CASTAQGLGNQPQHF. The CDR3 DNA is TGTGCCAGTACCGCACAGGGACTTGGGAATCAGCCCCAGCATTTT.